Sequencing of this T cell receptor (beta chain) was carried out in a study of blood T cell repertoires in COVID-19. The CDR3 contains 13 residues. The germline gives CDR1 WNHNN, CDR2 SYGVQD (reference sequence). Trimming removed 10 bases from V and 3 bases from J; junction bases left unmatched: 8. This table comes from immunoSEQ multiplex PCR, and its TCRdb copy is limited to in-frame clones, with some not included. Of some 220,000 clones listed, nearly 95% were seen once; the top ten hold approximately 0.8%. Input material: peripheral blood. The chain carries TRBV10-1 and TRBJ1-1; 7 bases align to TRBD1. This receptor was taken from a man under 40 with COVID-19, enrolled during active disease. CDR3 residues: CATRQGFDTEAFF. The CDR3 DNA is TGCGCCACCAGACAGGGTTTTGACACTGAAGCTTTCTTT.